This T cell receptor beta chain is drawn from a study of CD8+ T cells in alopecia areata. Study overall: Tofacitinib treatment spanned 6 to 18 months, with 6 months off drug afterward.

In each case, RNA was isolated and then reverse transcribed into cDNA as the sequencing template. The table came from immunoSEQ multiplex PCR; TCRdb's copy has only in-frame clones and leaves some out. The sample has approximately 220,000 clones; around two fifths are singletons. There are a few counts of this clone. Its antigen remains unknown. Treatment of the sample: oral pan-JAK inhibitor, 5-10 mg twice daily. Study-wide points: While patients received tofacitinib, many expanded lesional clones remained present in scalp and blood.

Germline V gene data show CDR1 as SEHNR and CDR2 as FQNEAQ (reference sequence). The CDR3 loop spans 17 amino acids. V was clipped by 5 bases and J by 6 bases; unmatched bases: 15. The chain recombines TRBV7-9 with TRBJ2-5; 10 bases line up with TRBD2. The sequence was obtained from a human donor with alopecia areata. The source was CD4+ T cells sorted from blood, collected around week 31, from a patient treated with tofacitinib. CDR3 bases: TGTGCCAGCAGCCCTAGGGGAGCGGGAGGGCTCTTGAAGACCCAGTACTTC. Residues: CASSPRGAGGLLKTQYF.